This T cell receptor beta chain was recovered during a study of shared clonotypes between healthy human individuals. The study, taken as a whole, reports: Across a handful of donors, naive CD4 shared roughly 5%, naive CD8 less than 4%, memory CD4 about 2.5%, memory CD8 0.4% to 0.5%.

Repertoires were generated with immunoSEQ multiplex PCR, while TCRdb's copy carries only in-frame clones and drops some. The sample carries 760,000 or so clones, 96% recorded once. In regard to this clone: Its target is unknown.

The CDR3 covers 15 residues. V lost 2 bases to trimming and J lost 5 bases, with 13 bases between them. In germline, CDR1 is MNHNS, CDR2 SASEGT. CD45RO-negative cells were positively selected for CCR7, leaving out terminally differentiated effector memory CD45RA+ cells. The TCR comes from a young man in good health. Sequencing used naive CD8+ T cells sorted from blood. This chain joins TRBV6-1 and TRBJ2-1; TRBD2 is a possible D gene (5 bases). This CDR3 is CASSELAWADNEQFF. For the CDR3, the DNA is TGTGCCAGCAGTGAATTAGCGTGGGCCGACAATGAGCAGTTCTTC.